The source of this T cell receptor (beta chain) is a study of human T cells and chemical hapten exposure. At the level of the study: Diphenylcyclopropenone was administered weekly to the scalp of patients throughout the roughly 23-week study.

The time point here: patch test 2, 6 weeks after DPC sensitization. Treatment reported: therapeutic diphenylcyclopropenone sensitization with weekly scalp DPC. This clonotype has only a few counts. TCRdb reprocessed the RACE reads with MiXCR, giving one entry per CDR3 protein. This sample has 65,000 to 100,000 distinct CDR3 sequences, with approximately 7% found just once. The receptor was isolated from a woman in her twenties or thirties with alopecia areata. Some clones in this sample may be carry-over from other donors' samples. The input for sequencing was whole blood, taken in connection with sensitization to the hapten diphenylcyclopropenone (DPC).

The CDR3 spells CASSPEGGRNEQFF. For the CDR3, the DNA is TGTGCCAGCAGTCCCGAGGGGGGTAGGAATGAGCAGTTCTTC. The rearrangement uses TRBV6-5 and TRBJ2-1; either TRBD1 or TRBD2 may supply D (6 bases each). CDR3 length: 14 residues. Germline values: CDR1 MNHEY, CDR2 SVGAGI. V lost 5 bases, J lost 7 bases, and 15 bases lay in between.